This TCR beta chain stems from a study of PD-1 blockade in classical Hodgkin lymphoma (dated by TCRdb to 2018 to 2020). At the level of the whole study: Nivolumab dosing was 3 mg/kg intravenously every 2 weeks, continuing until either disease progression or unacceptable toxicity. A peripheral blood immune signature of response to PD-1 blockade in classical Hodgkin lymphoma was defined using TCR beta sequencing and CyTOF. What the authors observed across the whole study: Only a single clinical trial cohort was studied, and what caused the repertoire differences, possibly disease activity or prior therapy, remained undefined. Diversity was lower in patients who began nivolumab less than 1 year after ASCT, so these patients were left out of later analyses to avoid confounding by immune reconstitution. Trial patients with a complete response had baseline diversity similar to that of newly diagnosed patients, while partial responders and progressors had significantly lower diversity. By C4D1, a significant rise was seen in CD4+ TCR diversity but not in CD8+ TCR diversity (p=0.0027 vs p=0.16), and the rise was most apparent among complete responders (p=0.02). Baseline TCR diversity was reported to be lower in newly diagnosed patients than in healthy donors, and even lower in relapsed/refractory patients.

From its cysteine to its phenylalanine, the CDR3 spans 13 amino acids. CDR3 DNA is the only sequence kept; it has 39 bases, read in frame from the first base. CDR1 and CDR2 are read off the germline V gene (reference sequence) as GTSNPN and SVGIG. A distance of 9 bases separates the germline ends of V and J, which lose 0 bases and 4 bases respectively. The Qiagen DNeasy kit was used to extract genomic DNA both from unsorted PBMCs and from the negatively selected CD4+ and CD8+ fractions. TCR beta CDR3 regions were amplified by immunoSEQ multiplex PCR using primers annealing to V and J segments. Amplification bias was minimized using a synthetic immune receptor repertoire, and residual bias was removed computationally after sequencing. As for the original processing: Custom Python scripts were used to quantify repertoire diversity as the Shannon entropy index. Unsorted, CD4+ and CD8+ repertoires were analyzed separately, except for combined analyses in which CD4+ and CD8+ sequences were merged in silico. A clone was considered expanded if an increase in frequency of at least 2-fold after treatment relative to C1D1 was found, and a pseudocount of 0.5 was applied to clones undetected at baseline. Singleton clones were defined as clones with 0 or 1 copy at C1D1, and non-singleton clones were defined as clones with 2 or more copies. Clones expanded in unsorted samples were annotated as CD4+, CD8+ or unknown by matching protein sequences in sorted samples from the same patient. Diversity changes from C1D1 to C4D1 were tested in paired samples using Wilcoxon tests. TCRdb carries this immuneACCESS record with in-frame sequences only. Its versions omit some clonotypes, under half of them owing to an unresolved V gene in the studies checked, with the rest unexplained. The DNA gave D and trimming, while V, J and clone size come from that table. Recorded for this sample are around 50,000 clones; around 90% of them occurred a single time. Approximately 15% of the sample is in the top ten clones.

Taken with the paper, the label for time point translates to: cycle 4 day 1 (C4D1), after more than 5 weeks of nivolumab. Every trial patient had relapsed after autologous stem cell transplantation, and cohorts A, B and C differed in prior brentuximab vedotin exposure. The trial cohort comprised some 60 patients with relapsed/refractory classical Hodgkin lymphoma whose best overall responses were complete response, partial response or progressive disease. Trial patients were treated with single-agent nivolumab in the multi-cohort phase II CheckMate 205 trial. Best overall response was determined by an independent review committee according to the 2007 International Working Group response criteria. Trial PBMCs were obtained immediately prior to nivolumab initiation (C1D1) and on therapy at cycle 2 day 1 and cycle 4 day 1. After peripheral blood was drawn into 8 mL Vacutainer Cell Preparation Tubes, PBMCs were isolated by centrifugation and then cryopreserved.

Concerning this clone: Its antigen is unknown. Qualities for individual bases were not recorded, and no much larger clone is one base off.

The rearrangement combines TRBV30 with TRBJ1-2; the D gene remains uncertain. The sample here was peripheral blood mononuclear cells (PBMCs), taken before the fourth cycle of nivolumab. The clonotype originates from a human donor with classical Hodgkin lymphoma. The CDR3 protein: CAWSVSGSYGYTF. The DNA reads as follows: TGTGCCTGGAGTGTATCGGGCTCCTATGGCTACACCTTC.